This passage covers 24 T cell receptor beta chains from one sample sequenced in a study of human T cells and chemical hapten exposure. TCRdb re-called the 5' RACE reads through MiXCR, storing one row per CDR3 protein. The sample has tens of thousands of distinct CDR3 sequences, 7% to 8% seen once. Before extraction, the whole blood was not fractionated, and total RNA was taken from it. The receptor set was obtained from a male donor in good health.

The chain links TRBV5-6 to TRBJ2-3; 13 nucleotides line up with TRBD2. Germline CDR1 and CDR2: SGHDT and YYEEEE. CDR3 length: 17 residues. The V segment lost 2 bases and the J segment 3 bases; nucleotides outside the gene matches: 6. The CDR3 spells CASSFTSGRARTDTQYF. As DNA, the CDR3 is TGTGCCAGCAGCTTTACTAGCGGGAGGGCCCGGACAGATACGCAGTATTTT.

This clonotype has a handful of counts. The rearrangement links TRBV30 to TRBJ2-1; TRBD1 aligns across 7 bases. The CDR3 sequence is 14 residues long. V was pared by 6 bases and J by 4 bases, with 9 bases of the junction left unmatched. Germline CDR1 and CDR2: GTSNPN and SVGIG (reference sequence). In DNA form, the CDR3 reads TGTGCCTGTTCCCCCGGGACAGCTTACAATGAGCAGTTCTTC. Translated, it gives CACSPGTAYNEQFF. The full variable domain, its missing parts supplied by reference TRBV30 and TRBJ2-1, is SQTIHQWPATLVQPVGSPLSLECTVEGTSNPNLYWYRQAAGRGLQLLFYSVGIGQISSEVPQNLSASRPQDRQFILSSKKLLLSDSGFYLCACSPGTAYNEQFFGPGTRLTVL.

Ten or more counts support this clonotype. V is TRBV19 and J is TRBJ1-6; D gene uncertain. This CDR3 region has 16 residues. The V end was cut by 5 bases, the J end by 0 bases, with 11 bases between. Germline assignment: CDR1 LNHDA and CDR2 SQIVND (reference sequence). As DNA, the CDR3 is TGTGCCAGTAGTCCTCGGGGAAGCTCCTATAATTCACCCCTCCACTTT. This encodes CASSPRGSSYNSPLHF.

The V and J genes are TRBV5-1 and TRBJ2-7; the D is unclear. Trimming cost V 4 bases and J 6 bases, with 20 bases left between them. The CDR3 runs to 15 residues. CDR1 and CDR2 from the germline V gene are SGHRS and YFSETQ. CDR3: CASSPSWAPLGEQYF. CDR3 nucleotide sequence: TGCGCCAGCAGCCCTTCCTGGGCTCCGCTAGGCGAGCAGTACTTC.

This clonotype occurred many times. The chain employs TRBV12-3 or TRBV12-4 and TRBJ2-1; TRBD1 might be the D (5 bases). The CDR3 runs 15 residues. V gave up 5 bases and J gave up 9 bases, with 20 bases separating them. The CDR3 DNA sequence: TGTGCCAGCAGTCCTGGCCAGGGTCCTCGAATTGAGCAGTTCTTC. As protein: CASSPGQGPRIEQFF.

This clonotype was seen repeatedly, ten times or more. The V gene is TRBV5-1, the J gene TRBJ2-3; D is undetermined. The CDR3 is 11 amino acids. Trimming took 9 bases from V and 5 from J, leaving 10 bases between them. CDR1 and CDR2 from the germline V gene are SGHRS and YFSETQ. CDR3 in amino acids: CATRLEDTQYF. CDR3 DNA: TGCGCCACCCGATTAGAAGATACGCAGTATTTT.

At least ten counts were recorded for this clonotype. The CDR3 region is CASSPGTGGLHQYF. The CDR3, as DNA: TGTGCCAGCAGCCCAGGGACAGGGGGCCTTCACCAGTACTTC. V is TRBV7-8 and J is TRBJ2-4, with TRBD1 identical over 12 bases. CDR3 length: 14 residues. From germline, CDR1 is SGHVS and CDR2 FQNEAQ. The J segment lost 13 bases and the V segment lost 5 bases, leaving 9 bases of the junction unmatched.

This clonotype was counted ten times or more. One junction end does not reproduce the germline sequence, and a read error may be involved. The chain employs TRBV12-3 or TRBV12-4 and TRBJ2-2; no reliable D call. The CDR3 spans 13 residues. CDR3 DNA sequence: TGTGCCAGCACTTTACTGGTCCCTGGGGAGCTGTTTTTT. Residues: CASTLLVPGELFF.

V gene TRBV15 combines with J gene TRBJ2-1, with TRBD2 as a possible D gene (6 bases). CDR1 is LNHNV and CDR2 is YYDKDF in the germline V gene (reference sequence). Deletions cut 4 bases from V and 7 bases from J, with 11 bases between. The CDR3 has 13 residues. CDR3 bases: TGTGCCACCAGCACGGGACTCCTAAATGAGCAGTTCTTC. The encoded protein is CATSTGLLNEQFF.

This rearrangement joins TRBV29-1 to TRBJ2-7; TRBD1 agrees at 9 bases. This CDR3 is built from 14 residues. V gave up 4 bases and J gave up 5 bases; unmatched junction bases: 9. Germline CDR1 is SQVTM and CDR2 is ANQGSEA. In DNA, the CDR3 is TGCAGCGTTGCCCAAGGGACAGGGCGGGACGAGCAGTACTTC. Its translation is CSVAQGTGRDEQYF.

This clonotype was recorded many times. The chain combines TRBV29-1 with TRBJ2-6; D tentatively fits TRBD1 or TRBD2 (6 bases each). The length of the CDR3 is 14 residues. Germline CDR1 reads SQVTM; CDR2 reads ANQGSEA. The CDR3 DNA reads TGCAGTGCCGAGGGGGGCTCTGGGGCCAACGTCCTGACTTTC. Translated: CSAEGGSGANVLTF.

For the CDR3, the DNA is TGTGCCAGCAGTTCCGGGCGATACGAGCAGTACTTC. It is translated as CASSSGRYEQYF. The J gene is TRBJ2-7, the V gene TRBV12-3 or TRBV12-4; no reliable D call. This CDR3 has 12 amino acids. The germline V and J ends were trimmed by 4 bases and 4 bases, with 8 bases remaining between them.

This chain joins TRBV28 and TRBJ1-1; D not resolved. The germline V and J ends were trimmed by 1 base and 2 bases, with 14 bases remaining between them. This CDR3 is built from 16 residues. CDR1 MDHEN and CDR2 SYDVKM come from the germline V gene. CDR3 loop: CASSLSLSSVNTEAFF. For the CDR3, the DNA is TGTGCCAGCAGTTTATCTCTGTCCTCCGTTAACACTGAAGCTTTCTTT.

The CDR3 DNA reads as TGCAGTGCTACAACGGGACAGGGAAACTACGAGCAGTACTTC. Its translation: CSATTGQGNYEQYF. The chain uses TRBV20-1 and TRBJ2-7; 9 bases are a match to TRBD1. The germline gives CDR1 DFQATT, CDR2 SNEGSKA (reference sequence). This CDR3 region has 14 residues. V was pared by 4 bases and J by 3 bases, with 7 bases of the junction left unmatched.

In this sample, this clonotype turned up many times. V and J are TRBV18 and TRBJ1-5; a possible D gene is TRBD1 (6 bases). The CDR3 consists of 17 residues. V lost 4 bases, J lost 0 bases, and 16 bases lay in between. CDR1 and CDR2 from the germline V gene are KGHSH and LQKENI. The CDR3 nucleotides are TGTGCCAGCTCACGTCAGGGGAGTGCTTTTAGCAATCAGCCCCAGCATTTT. Translation: CASSRQGSAFSNQPQHF.

Only a few counts were recorded for this clonotype. The chain recombines TRBV7-2 with TRBJ2-1, with D possibly being TRBD1 or TRBD2 (5 bases each). The CDR3 runs 18 residues. Trimming took 5 bases from V and 0 from J, leaving 20 bases between them. In germline, CDR1 is SGHTA, CDR2 FQGNSA. The CDR3 region is CASSQLSPAGSSYNEQFF. The DNA for the CDR3 is TGTGCCAGCAGCCAACTGTCGCCGGCAGGGAGCTCCTACAATGAGCAGTTCTTC.

V and J are TRBV27 and TRBJ2-3; D perhaps matches TRBD1 (6 bases). V was pared by 6 bases and J by 1 base, with 11 bases between. Germline assignment: CDR1 MNHEY and CDR2 SMNVEV (reference sequence). CDR3 length equals 14 residues. CDR3 amino acids: CASSRQVGTDTQYF. The CDR3 DNA sequence: TGTGCCAGCAGCCGACAGGTTGGCACAGATACGCAGTATTTT.

V and J are TRBV14 and TRBJ1-4; tentative D call: TRBD1 (6 bases). The CDR3 runs to 15 residues. Germline assignment: CDR1 SGHDN and CDR2 FVKESK. V was pared by 5 bases and J by 3 bases, with 13 bases between. The CDR3, as DNA: TGTGCCAGCAGCTCAACGGAGGGGGCTAATGAAAAACTGTTTTTT. Protein: CASSSTEGANEKLFF.

The rearrangement uses TRBV14 and TRBJ2-1, with 11 bases aligning to TRBD1. Germline CDR1 SGHDN, CDR2 FVKESK. V shed 6 bases, J shed 6 bases, and the junction held 10 bases outside the gene matches. CDR3 length: 16 amino acids. The CDR3 region has the DNA TGTGCCAGCAGGAGGACAGGGGGCGACCTCTCCAATGAGCAGTTCTTC. Translating gives CASRRTGGDLSNEQFF.

This clonotype has at least ten counts. The chain is built from TRBV20-1 and TRBJ1-4; 9 bases fit TRBD1. CDR1 and CDR2 from the germline V gene are DFQATT and SNEGSKA (reference sequence). V shed 6 bases, J shed 8 bases, and the junction held 7 bases outside the gene matches. The CDR3 totals 13 residues. CDR3 in amino acids: CSARTGVAEKLFF. The CDR3 DNA reads TGCAGTGCGAGGACAGGGGTCGCGGAAAAACTGTTTTTT.

The CDR3 is CASSSLTGTWETQYF. The CDR3 nucleotides are TGTGCCAGCAGTTCCCTGACCGGGACATGGGAGACCCAGTACTTC. The chain combines TRBV6-5 with TRBJ2-5, with D maybe TRBD1 (6 bases). Trimming cost V 4 bases and J 5 bases, with 17 bases left between them. The germline gives CDR1 MNHEY, CDR2 SVGAGI. The CDR3 spans 15 residues.

This clonotype showed up many times. CDR3 sequence reads: CASSLVGSRQETQYF. For the CDR3, the DNA is TGTGCCAGCAGCCTGGTAGGCTCTCGTCAAGAGACCCAGTACTTC. The chain employs TRBV6-5 and TRBJ2-5; no firm D call. There are 15 residues in the CDR3. Germline lookup yields CDR1 MNHEY and CDR2 SVGAGI. V was clipped by 6 bases and J by 2 bases, with 16 bases between them.

The chain employs TRBV7-9 and TRBJ1-1; 9 bases agree with TRBD1. CDR1 and CDR2 from the germline V gene are SEHNR and FQNEAQ (reference sequence). The CDR3 sequence is 16 residues long. J gave up 2 bases and V 0 bases, and 4 bases lay outside the gene matches. The CDR3 reads CASSLARQGENTEAFF. The CDR3 DNA follows: TGTGCCAGCAGCTTAGCGCGACAGGGGGAAAACACTGAAGCTTTCTTT.

This clonotype was recorded many times. The V gene is TRBV20-1, the J gene TRBJ2-3; 13 bases match TRBD2. This CDR3 comprises 16 residues. The ends lost 1 base at V and 4 bases at J; junction bases unmatched: 5. Germline loops: CDR1 DFQATT, CDR2 SNEGSKA (reference sequence). The CDR3: CSARGGLAGVSDTQYF. CDR3 DNA: TGCAGTGCTAGAGGCGGACTAGCGGGAGTGTCAGATACGCAGTATTTT.